Below, 13 T cell receptor beta chains from the same sample are listed, as sequenced in a study of T cells in Graves' hyperthyroidism and ophthalmopathy. Amplification of TCR beta CDR3 regions was performed using RNA transcripts as template. Primed by the HTBI set, a first-round RT-PCR was run on the TCR CDR3. TCRdb itself ran the multiplex PCR reads through MiXCR, one entry per CDR3 protein. The table includes 250,000 to 350,000 distinct CDR3 sequences, about 20% detected once. Sequenced: blood. These receptors all come from a man aged 25 to 45 with Graves' ophthalmopathy.

This clonotype was observed many times. The CDR3 reads CASSTPPGLKEAFF. The DNA for the CDR3 is TGTGCCAGCAGTACACCCCCGGGACTGAAAGAAGCTTTCTTT. This chain connects TRBV28 to TRBJ1-1; TRBD1 is a possible D gene (5 bases). Between the trimmed V and J ends, which lost 5 bases and 8 bases, there was a span of 18 bases. Germline CDR1 reads MDHEN; CDR2 reads SYDVKM. The CDR3 sequence is 14 residues long.

This chain links TRBV27 with TRBJ2-3; D uncertain. V dropped 1 base and J dropped 3 bases, with 5 bases sitting between them. The V gene's germline CDR1 is MNHEY and CDR2 SMNVEV (reference sequence). The CDR3 covers 13 residues. The CDR3, as DNA: TGTGCCAGCAGTTTATTTGTAACAGATACGCAGTATTTT. Amino acids: CASSLFVTDTQYF.

For this clonotype: This clone may be a read error of a much larger clone one base away. The chain employs TRBV6-1 and TRBJ2-7; 10 nucleotides line up with TRBD1. Trimming took 2 bases from V and 4 from J; bases not matched to a gene: 8. Looked up from germline, CDR1 is MNHNS and CDR2 is SASEGT. The CDR3 runs 16 residues. CDR3 coding DNA: TGTGCCAGCAGTGAATATGGAGGACAGGGGGTATACGAGCAGTACTTC. This encodes CASSEYGGQGVYEQYF.

This clonotype was counted only a few times. The chain has TRBV9 and TRBJ1-4; D unclear. The CDR3 sequence is 15 residues long. V was trimmed by 0 bases and J by 3 bases, leaving 9 bases between them. Germline V lookup: CDR1 SGDLS, CDR2 YYNGEE. CDR3 amino acids: CASSVGVGSNEKLFF. As DNA, the CDR3 is TGTGCCAGCAGCGTAGGCGTCGGGTCTAATGAAAAACTGTTTTTT. The full variable domain, with the rest looked up from reference TRBV9 and TRBJ1-4, is DSGVTQTPKHLITATGQRVTLRCSPRSGDLSVYWYQQSLDQGLQFLIQYYNGEERAKGNILERFSAQQFPDLHSELNLSSLELGDSALYFCASSVGVGSNEKLFFGSGTQLSVL.

This clonotype was seen ten or more times. The chain couples TRBV11-2 to TRBJ2-7; D call uncertain. The CDR3 contains 12 residues. Looked up from germline, CDR1 is SGHAT and CDR2 is FQNNGV. Trimming shortened V by 5 bases and J by 3 bases, and 8 bases separated the two germline ends. This CDR3 is CASSPFSYEQYF. The CDR3 DNA reads TGTGCCAGCAGCCCGTTTAGCTACGAGCAGTACTTC.

The rearrangement uses TRBV11-3 and TRBJ2-1; TRBD1 matches at 8 bases. CDR1 SGHNT and CDR2 YENEEA come from the germline V gene. V was clipped by 5 bases and J by 5 bases; unmatched bases: 8. The CDR3 contains 15 residues. CDR3 sequence (DNA): TGTGCCAGCAGCCTAATAGGACAGGGACACAATGAGCAGTTCTTC. It yields the protein CASSLIGQGHNEQFF.

This clonotype was seen at least ten times. The chain has TRBV4-1 and TRBJ1-1, with a weak D call TRBD1 (5 bases). There are 15 residues in the CDR3. Germline values: CDR1 MGHRA, CDR2 YSYEKL. The V end lost 4 bases, the J end lost 4 bases, and 16 bases lay between the germline ends. This CDR3 reads CASSLGDVGGTEAFF. CDR3 in DNA: TGCGCCAGCAGCCTGGGAGACGTGGGGGGCACTGAAGCTTTCTTT.

V is TRBV15 and J is TRBJ2-6; D uncertain. Germline CDR1 is LNHNV and CDR2 is YYDKDF (reference sequence). This CDR3 has 15 residues. Trimming took off 2 bases at V and 2 bases at J, with 7 bases between the two ends. CDR3 nucleotide sequence: TGTGCCACCAGCAGACTAGTCCCTGGGGCCAACGTCCTGACTTTC. This gives the protein CATSRLVPGANVLTF.

This clonotype was seen only a few times. V gene TRBV30 combines with J gene TRBJ2-1; 9 bases agree with TRBD2. This CDR3 region has 14 residues. Germline loops: CDR1 GTSNPN, CDR2 SVGIG (reference sequence). The V gene end was trimmed by 2 bases and the J gene end by 6 bases; junction bases not matched to a gene: 5. The CDR3 sequence is CAWSIAGALNEQFF. The DNA for the CDR3 is TGTGCCTGGAGTATAGCGGGAGCCCTCAATGAGCAGTTCTTC.

The chain joins TRBV29-1 to TRBJ1-2; D call uncertain. V was pared by 4 bases and J by 0 bases, with 12 bases between. The CDR3 extends over 14 amino acids. The germline CDR1 and CDR2 sequences are SQVTM and ANQGSEA. The CDR3 protein is CSVALMSSNYGYTF. The CDR3 DNA sequence: TGCAGCGTTGCCCTAATGTCCTCTAACTATGGCTACACCTTC.

The chain uses TRBV30 and TRBJ1-2; no definite D call. V was shortened by 2 bases and J by 8 bases, with 18 bases between the two germline ends. Germline V gene lookup returns CDR1 GTSNPN and CDR2 SVGIG (reference sequence). The CDR3 is made up of 14 amino acids. The CDR3 is CAWSMTAPGRGYTF. The DNA of the CDR3 is TGTGCCTGGAGTATGACGGCCCCCGGACGGGGCTACACCTTC.

The rearrangement links TRBV20-1 to TRBJ2-3; 10 bases are shared with TRBD2. J gave up 7 bases and V 2 bases, and 6 bases lay outside the gene matches. Germline CDR1 is DFQATT and CDR2 is SNEGSKA (reference sequence). The CDR3 has 14 amino acids. The CDR3 spells CSARLLAGVNTQYF. The CDR3 DNA is TGCAGTGCTAGATTGCTAGCGGGAGTAAATACGCAGTATTTT.

This clonotype showed up many times. The chain carries TRBV6-1 and TRBJ1-1; TRBD1 matches at 11 bases. The V and J ends lost 5 bases and 5 bases, in that order; junction bases with no gene match: 10. The CDR3 extends over 16 amino acids. Germline assignment: CDR1 MNHNS and CDR2 SASEGT. In nucleotides, the CDR3 is TGTGCCAGCAGTTTTCGGACAGGGGGCGCGGGTACTGAAGCTTTCTTT. It encodes CASSFRTGGAGTEAFF.